Listed here are 28 T cell receptor beta chains from one sample, sequenced in a study of blood T cell repertoires in COVID-19. Only in-frame clones appear in the TCRdb table, and some are missing; sequencing was by immunoSEQ multiplex PCR. The profile covers 200,000 to 250,000 clones, with 85% appearing a single time and 2.9% taken by the ten largest. The sequenced sample consisted of peripheral blood. The receptors were gathered from a man aged 45-65 years who had recovered from COVID-19.

The chain has TRBV28 and TRBJ2-3; tentative D call: TRBD1 (6 bases). The ends were cut back, 4 bases at V and 7 bases at J, with 12 bases in the middle. CDR3 length: 13 amino acids. The V gene's germline CDR1 is MDHEN and CDR2 SYDVKM. CDR3 sequence: CASSSGDGYTQYF. The CDR3 DNA reads TGTGCCAGCAGTTCAGGGGATGGGTATACGCAGTATTTT.

The rearrangement links TRBV27 to TRBJ1-4, with D perhaps TRBD1 (5 bases). V was cut by 4 bases and J by 8 bases, with 17 bases left in between. The CDR3 contains 15 residues. The V gene's germline CDR1 is MNHEY and CDR2 SMNVEV (reference sequence). The CDR3 coding sequence is TGTGCCAGCAGTTCCACCAGGGTATCCAGGGAAAAACTGTTTTTT. Translation gives CASSSTRVSREKLFF.

The chain carries TRBV5-5 and TRBJ1-1, with D perhaps matching TRBD1 (6 bases). The V end lost 4 bases, the J end lost 0 bases, and 10 bases lay between the germline ends. The V gene's germline CDR1 is SGHKS and CDR2 YYEKEE (reference sequence). The CDR3 is made up of 14 amino acids. The CDR3 reads CASSRRDMNTEAFF. The CDR3 bases are TGTGCCAGCAGCCGCCGGGACATGAACACTGAAGCTTTCTTT.

This clone was counted once. The gene calls are TRBV3-1 (or the pseudogene TRBV3-2) and TRBJ1-2, with a weak D call TRBD1 (5 bases). The CDR3 spans 14 residues. V lost 0 bases and J 5 bases, leaving 10 bases between the germline ends. The V gene's germline CDR1 is LGHDT and CDR2 YNNKEL (reference sequence). CDR3 nucleotide sequence: TGTGCCAGCAGCCAAGATCGACAGCCATATGGCTACACCTTC. As protein: CASSQDRQPYGYTF.

The rearrangement uses TRBV19 and TRBJ2-2, with TRBD1 matching 7 bases. The germline V gene has CDR1 LNHDA and CDR2 SQIVND (reference sequence). The V segment lost 3 bases and the J segment 7 bases; nucleotides outside the gene matches: 5. The CDR3 length is 14 residues. CDR3 nucleotide sequence: TGTGCCAGTAGTATGAGGGGGCGGTTCGGGGAGCTGTTTTTT. It is translated as CASSMRGRFGELFF.

This clone appeared once. The genes are TRBV28 and TRBJ2-5; 8 nucleotides line up with TRBD1. Unmatched junction bases numbered 3, after V lost 4 bases and J lost 5 bases. The CDR3 has 13 residues. Germline V gives CDR1 MDHEN, CDR2 SYDVKM. The CDR3 here is CASSSGGLETQYF. CDR3 nucleotides: TGTGCCAGCAGTTCAGGGGGCTTGGAGACCCAGTACTTC.

V gene TRBV6-4 combines with J gene TRBJ2-2, with 10 bases fitting TRBD1. From germline, CDR1 is MRHNA and CDR2 SNTAGT. CDR3 length equals 14 residues. J was trimmed by 5 bases and V by 6 bases; bases with no gene match: 3. CDR3 coding DNA: TGTGCCAGCAGCCGGGACAGGGGTACCGGGGAGCTGTTTTTT. Its translation: CASSRDRGTGELFF.

The chain combines TRBV5-1 with TRBJ2-2, with D unclear. CDR1 SGHRS and CDR2 YFSETQ come from the germline V gene. The V and J ends lost 0 bases and 0 bases respectively, with 9 bases between them. The length of the CDR3 is 16 residues. In DNA, the CDR3 is TGCGCCAGCAGCTTGGTCTCCGGAGCGAACACCGGGGAGCTGTTTTTT. Amino acids: CASSLVSGANTGELFF.

The genes are TRBV6-5 and TRBJ2-1; D gene ambiguous. This CDR3 is 13 amino acids long. V lost 7 bases and J 0 bases, leaving 7 bases between the germline ends. Germline-derived CDR1 and CDR2 are MNHEY and SVGAGI. CDR3 region: CASKSASYNEQFF. The CDR3 DNA sequence: TGTGCCAGCAAGAGCGCCTCCTACAATGAGCAGTTCTTC.

The rearrangement joins TRBV28 to TRBJ2-6; 12 bases are a match to TRBD1. V gave up 6 bases and J gave up 0 bases; unmatched junction bases: 12. CDR1 is MDHEN, CDR2 SYDVKM, per germline. This CDR3 spans 20 amino acids. The CDR3 protein is CASSTPLGQGATSGANVLTF. CDR3 sequence (DNA): TGTGCCAGCAGCACACCACTGGGACAGGGGGCGACCTCTGGGGCCAACGTCCTGACTTTC.

The chain employs TRBV2 and TRBJ2-7; 9 bases fit TRBD1. The CDR3 is 14 amino acids. Germline lookup yields CDR1 SNHLY and CDR2 FYNNEI. The V gene end was trimmed by 6 bases and the J gene end by 3 bases; junction bases not matched to a gene: 6. This CDR3 reads CASRRQGEGYEQYF. The CDR3 DNA reads as TGTGCCAGCAGGCGACAGGGGGAAGGCTACGAGCAGTACTTC.

The J gene is TRBJ1-3, the V gene TRBV4-1; 7 bases map to TRBD1. CDR1 is MGHRA and CDR2 is YSYEKL in the germline V gene. Germline trimming cut 2 bases from V and 2 bases from J; bases unmatched to any gene: 6. The CDR3 loop spans 16 amino acids. CDR3 protein: CASSQPGQFPGNTIYF. The CDR3 DNA is TGCGCCAGCAGCCAACCGGGACAGTTTCCTGGAAACACCATATATTTT.

The V call is TRBV30, the J call TRBJ2-4; 12 nucleotides match TRBD2. This CDR3 region has 21 residues. V dropped 0 bases and J dropped 0; count of bases not matched to a gene: 15. Germline V gene sequence: CDR1 GTSNPN, CDR2 SVGIG (reference sequence). The CDR3 nucleotides read TGTGCCTGGAGTGTACTACTGAACAGGGGGACTAGCGGGCTAGCCAAAAACATTCAGTACTTC. This sequence encodes CAWSVLLNRGTSGLAKNIQYF.

This sequence joins TRBV18 and TRBJ1-4; D is ambiguous. The V and J ends lost 0 bases and 0 bases respectively, with 11 bases between them. The CDR3 contains 17 residues. Germline CDR1 reads KGHSH; CDR2 reads LQKENI. The CDR3 is CASSPPNAGATNEKLFF. CDR3 DNA sequence: TGTGCCAGCTCACCACCGAACGCCGGAGCAACTAATGAAAAACTGTTTTTT.

The chain is built from TRBV3-1 (or the pseudogene TRBV3-2) and TRBJ2-7; weak D call: TRBD2 (6 bases). Germline CDR1 is LGHDT and CDR2 is YNNKEL (reference sequence). V was pared by 4 bases and J by 0 bases, with 13 bases between. The CDR3 runs 15 residues. The CDR3 here is CASSRGDVSSYEQYF. As DNA, the CDR3 is TGTGCCAGCAGCCGCGGGGACGTAAGCTCCTACGAGCAGTACTTC.

This chain joins TRBV13 and TRBJ1-5, with 9 nucleotides matching TRBD1. This CDR3 comprises 15 residues. V lost 5 bases and J lost 7; bases outside the gene matches: 9. The germline CDR1 and CDR2 sequences are PRHDT and FYEKMQ (reference sequence). CDR3 sequence (DNA): TGTGCCAGCAGCCAAAACAGGGGGCTGGAACAGCCCCAGCATTTT. It translates to CASSQNRGLEQPQHF.

This chain joins TRBV18 and TRBJ2-7, with a weak D call TRBD1 (6 bases). The CDR3 is 17 residues long. Trimming pared 4 bases from V and 0 bases from J, leaving 19 bases between. Germline-derived CDR1 and CDR2 are KGHSH and LQKENI. CDR3 coding DNA: TGTGCCAGCTCACAACGGACAGTCCGGCTTTCCTCCTACGAGCAGTACTTC. It yields the protein CASSQRTVRLSSYEQYF.

The V and J genes are TRBV5-1 and TRBJ2-7, with D perhaps TRBD1 (6 bases). The germline V gene encodes CDR1 SGHRS and CDR2 YFSETQ. Trimming stripped 3 bases from V and 1 base from J, with 8 bases between. There are 13 residues in the CDR3. The CDR3 DNA reads TGCGCCAGCAGCTCTGGACAGTCCTACGAGCAGTACTTC. This translates into CASSSGQSYEQYF. Full variable domain (remainder filled in from reference TRBV5-1 and TRBJ2-7): KAGVTQTPRYLIKTRGQQVTLSCSPISGHRSVSWYQQTPGQGLQFLFEYFSETQRNKGNFPGRFSGRQFSNSRSEMNVSTLELGDSALYLCASSSGQSYEQYFGPGTRLTVT.

The chain has TRBV6-5 and TRBJ2-7; 9 bases are a match to TRBD2. V was clipped by 7 bases and J by 3 bases; unmatched bases: 10. Germline loops: CDR1 MNHEY, CDR2 SVGAGI. The CDR3 loop spans 15 amino acids. The CDR3 is CASKAGTSGHYEQYF. The CDR3 DNA follows: TGTGCCAGCAAGGCAGGTACTAGCGGGCACTACGAGCAGTACTTC.

The CDR3 loop is CATSVEGQVLYNEQFF. As DNA, the CDR3 is TGTGCCACCAGTGTCGAGGGACAGGTGCTCTACAATGAGCAGTTCTTC. This chain joins TRBV24-1 and TRBJ2-1; TRBD1 aligns across 8 bases. CDR3 length: 16 residues. Germline V CDR1 and CDR2: KGHDR, SFDVKD. The trim removed 5 bases at V and 3 bases at J, leaving 8 bases unmatched.

In this sample, this clone turned up a few times. The rearrangement joins TRBV30 to TRBJ1-2, with 7 bases aligning to TRBD1. Germline V gene lookup returns CDR1 GTSNPN and CDR2 SVGIG (reference sequence). This CDR3 comprises 12 residues. J lost 7 bases, V lost 2 bases, and 4 bases had no gene match. CDR3 nucleotide sequence: TGTGCCTGGAGTTCCTACAGGGGTGGCTACACCTTC. Translating it yields CAWSSYRGGYTF.

The genes are TRBV10-3 and TRBJ1-4, with 8 bases aligning to TRBD1. The CDR3 totals 15 residues. CDR1 and CDR2 (germline): ENHRY, SYGVKD. V shed 10 bases and J 0 bases; nucleotides not matched to a gene: 7. CDR3 nucleotide sequence: TGTGCCACCCTCCCAGGGGGCTCAACTAATGAAAAACTGTTTTTT. Protein: CATLPGGSTNEKLFF.

This chain links TRBV15 with TRBJ2-1; 10 bases agree with TRBD2. Per the germline V gene, CDR1 is LNHNV and CDR2 is YYDKDF (reference sequence). CDR3 size: 19 residues. V lost 0 bases to trimming and J lost 4 bases; unmatched junction nucleotides: 12. This CDR3 reads CATSRDKDGAGGAYNEQFF. CDR3 DNA sequence: TGTGCCACCAGCAGAGATAAAGACGGAGCGGGAGGGGCGTACAATGAGCAGTTCTTC.

This clone came up once. J is TRBJ2-5 and V is TRBV10-2; 14 bases are a match to TRBD2. Germline loops: CDR1 WSHSY, CDR2 SAAADI. The V and J ends lost 8 bases and 4 bases, in that order; junction bases with no gene match: 6. This CDR3 spans 15 amino acids. Here the CDR3 reads CASGRLAGGGETQYF. The CDR3 nucleotides read TGCGCCAGCGGGAGACTAGCGGGAGGGGGAGAGACCCAGTACTTC.

V is TRBV30 and J is TRBJ2-1, with D possibly matching TRBD2 (6 bases). In germline, CDR1 is GTSNPN, CDR2 SVGIG (reference sequence). Deletions cut 3 bases from V and 7 bases from J, with 16 bases between. The CDR3 has 14 amino acids. The CDR3 region has the DNA TGTGCCTGGAGAAGGGCCACTAGCAAAAATGAGCAGTTCTTC. It encodes CAWRRATSKNEQFF.

This clone came up once. The V and J genes are TRBV28 and TRBJ1-6; the match to TRBD1 covers 8 bases. V was pared by 8 bases and J by 4 bases, with 16 bases of the junction left unmatched. Germline V lookup: CDR1 MDHEN, CDR2 SYDVKM. The CDR3 sequence is 18 residues long. The CDR3 reads CASDPGTGFLIYNSPLHF. The CDR3 coding sequence is TGTGCCAGCGACCCCGGGACAGGTTTTCTTATTTATAATTCACCCCTCCACTTT.

This chain uses TRBV6-6 with TRBJ2-1, with 11 bases that match TRBD2. With 7 bases clipped from V and 7 bases from J, the junction kept 9 bases outside the gene matches. The CDR3 spans 15 residues. From germline, CDR1 is MNHNY and CDR2 SVGAGI (reference sequence). The CDR3 DNA follows: TGTGCCAGCACCGACGGGACTAGCGGCGGGAATGAGCAGTTCTTC. Translated, it gives CASTDGTSGGNEQFF.

This chain links TRBV28 with TRBJ1-3; 7 nucleotides match TRBD1. Germline assignment: CDR1 MDHEN and CDR2 SYDVKM. V gave up 10 bases and J gave up 0 bases; unmatched junction bases: 6. The CDR3 consists of 14 residues. CDR3 residues: CATHRGRSGNTIYF. The CDR3 DNA reads TGTGCCACCCACAGGGGACGCTCTGGAAACACCATATATTTT.